These T cell receptor beta chains were read from a single sample in a study of blood T cell repertoires in COVID-19. Using immunoSEQ multiplex PCR, the repertoire was profiled, and TCRdb retains in-frame clones only, with some absent. The table records around 300,000 clones, 89% of them present only once. The sample taken for sequencing was peripheral blood. These receptors came from a man aged 45-65 years with acute or convalescent COVID-19. Both conserved end residues are part of each CDR3. D genes are given only for firm matches. The size of a clone is reported for some rows only, either as once, few or many, or as a class for expanded clones.

>NA|NA|TRBJ2-7|TRBV11-3
TGTGCCAGCAGCTTAGCCTCTGGGGCCGAGCAGTACTTC
CASSLASGAEQYF
>NA|NA|TRBJ2-3|TRBV19
TGTGCCAGTAAAGAGCAGGGCCCAGATACGCAGTATTTT
CASKEQGPDTQYF
>TRBD1|once|TRBJ1-2|TRBV5-1
TGCGCCAGCAGCACGGGGGGGACAGGGTCCTATGGCTACACCTTC
CASSTGGTGSYGYTF
>NA|once|TRBJ2-3|TRBV7-9
TGTGCCAGCAGCTTAGCGAGGGCAGGCACAGATACGCAGTATTTT
CASSLARAGTDTQYF
>NA|NA|TRBJ1-2|TRBV10-2
TGCGCCAGCAGCCTAGGAGAGGCTAACTATGGCTACACCTTC
CASSLGEANYGYTF
>NA|NA|TRBJ1-2|TRBV6-2/TRBV6-3
TGTGCCAGCAGTTACCGAGCAACAGGGCTCTCTGGCTACACCTTC
CASSYRATGLSGYTF
>NA|NA|TRBJ1-1|TRBV15
TGTGCCACCAGCAGAGGAGGGGCGGGGACTGAAGCTTTCTTT
CATSRGGAGTEAFF
>TRBD1|NA|TRBJ1-2|TRBV5-1
TGCGCCAGCAGCTTGGCTGGGACAGGGGATTATGGCTACACCTTC
CASSLAGTGDYGYTF
>TRBD1|NA|TRBJ1-6|TRBV6-5
TGTGCCAGCAGTAGGTCAGGGGGTGATAATTCACCCCTCCACTTT
CASSRSGGDNSPLHF
>TRBD1|NA|TRBJ1-5|TRBV19
TGTGCCAGTAGTAGAGGGGGCGGGCAGCCCCAGCATTTT
CASSRGGGQPQHF
>TRBD1|NA|TRBJ1-2|TRBV18
TGTGCCAGCTCAGATGTCCAGGGGGACTATGGCTACACCTTC
CASSDVQGDYGYTF
>TRBD1|NA|TRBJ1-2|TRBV19
TGTGCCAGTAAGGGGGCATCCTTGTATGGCTACACCTTC
CASKGASLYGYTF
>TRBD1|NA|TRBJ1-4|TRBV18
TGTGCCAGCTCGGACAGGGGAACAACTAATGAAAAACTGTTTTTT
CASSDRGTTNEKLFF
>TRBD1|NA|TRBJ1-5|TRBV6-5
TGTGCCAGCAGGGAGACAGGGGGCGGTCAGCCCCAGCATTTT
CASRETGGGQPQHF